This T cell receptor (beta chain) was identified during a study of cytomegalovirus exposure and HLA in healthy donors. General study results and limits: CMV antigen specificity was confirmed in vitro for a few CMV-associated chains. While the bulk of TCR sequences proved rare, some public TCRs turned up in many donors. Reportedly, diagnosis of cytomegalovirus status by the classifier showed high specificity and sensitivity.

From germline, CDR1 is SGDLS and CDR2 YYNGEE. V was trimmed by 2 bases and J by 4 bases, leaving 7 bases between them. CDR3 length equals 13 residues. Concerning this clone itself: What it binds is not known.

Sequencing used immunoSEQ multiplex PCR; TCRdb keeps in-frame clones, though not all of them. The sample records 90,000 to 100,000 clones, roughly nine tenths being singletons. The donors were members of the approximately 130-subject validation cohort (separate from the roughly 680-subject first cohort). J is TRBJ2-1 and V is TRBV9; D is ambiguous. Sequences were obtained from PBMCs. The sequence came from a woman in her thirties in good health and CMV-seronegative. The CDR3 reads CASSVDTYNEQFF. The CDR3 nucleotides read TGTGCCAGCAGCGTCGACACGTACAATGAGCAGTTCTTC.